Below, 3 T cell receptor beta chains from the same sample are listed, as sequenced in a study of shared clonotypes between healthy human individuals. Data came from immunoSEQ multiplex PCR; TCRdb stores just in-frame clones and leaves some out. This sample has some 980,000 clones, with 76% found just once. The sample consisted of memory CD4+ T cells sorted from blood. Subset defined: CD45RA-negative fraction. The receptors stem from a man younger than 35 in good health.

The chain employs TRBV18 and TRBJ2-2; possibly TRBD1 for D (6 bases). The ends were cut back, 1 base at V and 6 bases at J, with 15 bases in the middle. The germline gives CDR1 KGHSH, CDR2 LQKENI. This CDR3 region has 16 residues. DNA for the CDR3: TGTGCCAGCTCACCACGGTCAGGGGATACGTCCGGGGAGCTGTTTTTT. Translated: CASSPRSGDTSGELFF.

This clone was picked up one time. The rearrangement joins TRBV2 to TRBJ1-4; D gene ambiguous. Germline lookup yields CDR1 SNHLY and CDR2 FYNNEI. The CDR3 length is 16 residues. V was shortened by 6 bases and J by 4 bases, with 18 bases between the two germline ends. The CDR3 sequence: CASSPRQGAVNEKLFF. DNA for the CDR3: TGTGCCAGCAGCCCCCGTCAAGGAGCAGTTAATGAAAAACTGTTTTTT.

As for this clone: This specimen includes other DNA sequences encoding the same CDR3. The gene calls are TRBV18 and TRBJ2-7, with D possibly TRBD1 on 7 matching bases. Looked up from germline, CDR1 is KGHSH and CDR2 is LQKENI. The CDR3 runs to 14 residues. Trimming took 2 bases from V and 4 from J, leaving 12 bases between them. In nucleotides, the CDR3 is TGTGCCAGCTCACCAGGGGCAGGGGGGTACGAGCAGTACTTC. As protein: CASSPGAGGYEQYF. Variable domain in full (rest from reference TRBV18 and TRBJ2-7): NAGVMQNPRHLVRRRGQEARLRCSPMKGHSHVYWYRQLPEEGLKFMVYLQKENIIDESGMPKERFSAEFPKEGPSILRIQQVVRGDSAAYFCASSPGAGGYEQYFGPGTRLTVT.